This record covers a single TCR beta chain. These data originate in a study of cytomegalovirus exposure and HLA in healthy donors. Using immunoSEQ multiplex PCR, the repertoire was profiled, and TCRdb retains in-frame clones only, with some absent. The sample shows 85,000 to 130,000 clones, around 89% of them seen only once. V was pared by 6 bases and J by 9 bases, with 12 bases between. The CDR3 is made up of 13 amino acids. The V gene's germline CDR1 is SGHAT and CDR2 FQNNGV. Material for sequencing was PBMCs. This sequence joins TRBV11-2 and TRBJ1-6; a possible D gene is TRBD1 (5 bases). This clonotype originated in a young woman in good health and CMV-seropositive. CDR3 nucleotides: TGTGCCAGCAGACGTGGGGGAGGTTCACCCCTCCACTTT. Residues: CASRRGGGSPLHF.